The rows below give T cell receptor beta chains drawn from one sample of a study of T-cell memory formation after mild COVID-19. TCRdb ran MiXCR on the 5' RACE reads and lists one entry per CDR3 protein. The repertoire holds about 340,000 distinct CDR3 sequences, with 21% as singletons. The sample consisted of PBMCs or a T cell subset sorted from them (not recorded which). Every receptor here comes from an adult woman who had mild COVID-19 (a few samples of this study predate the infection). Cell type and time point are not known. CDR3s include the opening cysteine and the closing phenylalanine or tryptophan. A D gene is named only where the DNA matches it firmly. Some rows mark clone size as missing; the rest say once, few, many or name a class of expanded clone.

>.|.|TRBJ2-1|TRBV7-8
TGTGCCAGCAGACGTCAATGGGACAATGAGCAGTTCTTC
CASRRQWDNEQFF
>TRBD1|few|TRBJ2-4|TRBV18
TGTGCCAGCTCAACCGACAGGGCGGGCATTCAGTACTTC
CASSTDRAGIQYF
>TRBD1|.|TRBJ2-4|TRBV5-1
TGCGCCAGCAGCGCGGGACAGGGGGGTAACATTCAGTACTTC
CASSAGQGGNIQYF
>.|.|TRBJ2-2|TRBV12-3/TRBV12-4
TGTGCCAGCAGTTTCCTAGGGGGAGGGGGCGGGGAGCTGTTTTTT
CASSFLGGGGGELFF
>.|.|TRBJ1-1|TRBV15
TGTGCCACCAGCAGACGAATAGGGACCGTCGGCGCTGAAGCTTTCTTT
CATSRRIGTVGAEAFF
>TRBD1|.|TRBJ2-3|TRBV10-3
TGTGCCATCAGTGAGCCGGGACAGCCTAACACAGATACGCAGTATTTT
CAISEPGQPNTDTQYF
>TRBD2|.|TRBJ2-1|TRBV7-8
TGTGCCAGCAGCTATGTAGCGGGGGGGCGCAATGAGCAGTTCTTC
CASSYVAGGRNEQFF
>.|few|TRBJ2-3|TRBV19
TGTGCCAGTAGAAGAACCGGACAGCTCTACACAGATACGCAGTATTTT
CASRRTGQLYTDTQYF
>TRBD1|.|TRBJ2-2|TRBV7-6
TGTGCCAGCAGCGCAGGGGGCGGCACCGGGGAGCTGTTTTTT
CASSAGGGTGELFF
>.|.|TRBJ2-1|TRBV5-1
TGCGCCAGCAGCTGGGGGACTGGCGATGAGCAGTTCTTC
CASSWGTGDEQFF
>TRBD1|.|TRBJ2-7|TRBV5-1
TGCGCCAGCAGCCTCTCGACAGGGGGCACCGAGCAGTACTTC
CASSLSTGGTEQYF
>.|many|TRBJ2-7|TRBV21-1
TGTGCCAGCAGCAAAGAACAGGCGGGGGGGCCTTACGACGAGCAGTACTTC
CASSKEQAGGPYDEQYF
>.|few|TRBJ1-1|TRBV3-1
TGTGCCAGCAAGGGAGGAACTGAAGCTTTCTTT
CASKGGTEAFF
>.|few|TRBJ1-1|TRBV7-3
TGTGCCAGCAGCTTAGGGTCCCGAAGTAACACTGAAGCTTTCTTT
CASSLGSRSNTEAFF
>TRBD2|few|TRBJ2-2|TRBV5-4
TGTGCCAGCAGCTTGGCCGGACTAGCTCACACCGGGGAGCTGTTTTTT
CASSLAGLAHTGELFF
>.|.|TRBJ1-1|TRBV7-2
TGTGCCAGCAGCCAGGGTACGCCTGAAGCTTTCTTT
CASSQGTPEAFF
>.|.|TRBJ1-1|TRBV20-1
TGCAGTGCTGCCCATCAGGCTTGGAACACTGAAGCTTTCTTT
CSAAHQAWNTEAFF
>.|.|TRBJ2-3|TRBV6-5
TGTGCCAGCAGTTACGGTGCAGGCCGCACAGATACGCAGTATTTT
CASSYGAGRTDTQYF
>TRBD1|.|TRBJ1-1|TRBV27
TGTGCCAGCAGTCCGATGGGACAGGGGGGTACTGAAGCTTTCTTT
CASSPMGQGGTEAFF
>.|.|TRBJ1-2|TRBV4-3
TGCGCCAGCAGCCAAGGGCAGGGCGGCTATGGCTACACCTTC
CASSQGQGGYGYTF
>TRBD1|.|TRBJ1-5|TRBV19
TGTGCCAGTAGGGAGACAGGGGGGATACATCAGCCCCAGCATTTT
CASRETGGIHQPQHF
>.|few|TRBJ1-1|TRBV4-1
TGCGCCAGCAGGTCCTCGGCCGGGGACACTGAAGCTTTCTTT
CASRSSAGDTEAFF
>.|.|TRBJ1-1|TRBV2
TGTGCCAGCAGCCGCCTTTCTGAAGCTTTCTTT
CASSRLSEAFF
>.|.|TRBJ1-2|TRBV19
TGTGCCAGTAGTATACCCAAGTCCTATGGCTACACCTTC
CASSIPKSYGYTF
>TRBD1|.|TRBJ1-1|TRBV7-3
TGTGCCAGCAGCTTCTCACAGGGGCAAGCTTTCTTT
CASSFSQGQAFF
>.|few|TRBJ2-3|TRBV11-2
TGTGCCAGCAGCTTAGTTCACACAGATACGCAGTATTTT
CASSLVHTDTQYF
>TRBD1|.|TRBJ1-2|TRBV7-2
TGTGCCAGCAGCCGACAGGGGGCGGCTGGTGGCTACACCTTC
CASSRQGAAGGYTF
>.|.|TRBJ1-5|TRBV9
TGTGCCAGCAGCCCGGACCCCGGACAGCCCGATATCTTCAATCAGCCCCAGCATTTT
CASSPDPGQPDIFNQPQHF